This is a list of T cell receptor beta chains from one sample in a study of OX40 agonist ivuxolimab in advanced cancers. Sequencing was performed with immunoSEQ multiplex PCR; in TCRdb, only in-frame clones are kept and a portion is missing. The data show 70,000 to 95,000 clones, 92% seen once. The sequences come from CD4+ or CD8+ T cells sorted from blood, collected in a trial of the OX40 agonist ivuxolimab. These receptors came from an adult with an advanced solid tumor such as melanoma, head and neck, liver or kidney cancer. The CDR3 runs from the conserved cysteine through the conserved F or W. The D gene is left open where the match is weak. Some rows mark clone size as missing; the rest say once, few, many or name a class of expanded clone.

>NA|NA|TRBV27|TRBJ2-5
CASSLGRRETQYF
TGTGCCAGCAGTTTGGGCAGGCGGGAGACCCAGTACTTC
>NA|once|TRBV27|TRBJ2-5
CASSFTGSPKTQYF
TGTGCCAGCAGTTTTACAGGGTCACCAAAGACCCAGTACTTC
>TRBD2|once|TRBV2|TRBJ2-3
CASRGLDPADTQYF
TGTGCCAGCAGGGGACTAGATCCAGCAGATACGCAGTATTTT
>NA|NA|TRBV5-1|TRBJ1-1
CASSLAVNTEAFF
TGCGCCAGCAGCTTGGCCGTGAACACTGAAGCTTTCTTT
>NA|NA|TRBV7-2|TRBJ1-2
CASSSSRVTGGYTF
TGTGCCAGCAGCTCTTCCAGGGTGACGGGTGGCTACACCTTC
>NA|NA|TRBV4-1|TRBJ2-3
CASSPGLGGRRTDTQYF
TGCGCCAGCAGTCCAGGGTTAGGCGGACGGCGCACAGATACGCAGTATTTT
>NA|NA|TRBV19|TRBJ1-5
CASSSLSNQPQHF
TGTGCCAGTAGTAGCCTCAGCAATCAGCCCCAGCATTTT
>TRBD1|NA|TRBV28|TRBJ2-7
CASRKDRAPGEQYF
TGTGCCAGCAGAAAGGACAGGGCACCGGGCGAGCAGTACTTC
>NA|NA|TRBV12-5|TRBJ1-5
CASGLSKSNQPQHF
TGTGCTAGTGGTTTGTCCAAAAGCAATCAGCCCCAGCATTTT
>NA|NA|TRBV21-1|TRBJ2-6
CASSNVYGRVSPISGANVLTF
TGTGCCAGCAGCAACGTATACGGGAGGGTCTCCCCCATCTCTGGGGCCAACGTCCTGACTTTC
>NA|NA|TRBV7-9|TRBJ1-2
CASSTLGGYGYTF
TGTGCCAGCAGCACCCTGGGCGGCTATGGCTACACCTTC
>NA|NA|TRBV7-8|TRBJ1-5
CASSFNSQPQHF
TGTGCCAGCAGCTTTAACTCTCAGCCCCAGCATTTT
>TRBD1|NA|TRBV9|TRBJ1-5
CASSPGQANQPQHF
TGTGCCAGCAGCCCGGGACAGGCCAATCAGCCCCAGCATTTT
>NA|NA|TRBV6-5|TRBJ1-1
CASSSLTGNTEAFF
TGTGCCAGCAGTTCCCTGACAGGGAACACTGAAGCTTTCTTT
>NA|NA|TRBV7-2|TRBJ2-5
CASSLVGEETQYF
TGTGCCAGCAGCTTAGTTGGAGAGGAGACCCAGTACTTC
>NA|few|TRBV30|TRBJ1-1
CAWSVWEGTEAFF
TGTGCCTGGAGTGTGTGGGAGGGCACTGAAGCTTTCTTT
>NA|NA|TRBV15|TRBJ2-3
CATSMAVDTQYF
TGTGCCACCTCAATGGCCGTAGATACGCAGTATTTT
>NA|NA|TRBV28|TRBJ2-7
CASRGNSYEQYF
TGTGCCAGCAGGGGCAACTCCTACGAGCAGTACTTC
>NA|NA|TRBV5-1|TRBJ1-3
CASSSDAFSGNTIYF
TGCGCCAGCAGCTCAGACGCATTCTCTGGAAACACCATATATTTT
>TRBD2|NA|TRBV18|TRBJ2-2
CASSPKGGLAGKGELFF
TGTGCCAGCTCACCGAAAGGCGGACTAGCGGGAAAGGGGGAGCTGTTTTTT
>NA|NA|TRBV7-2|TRBJ2-1
CASSPMNNEQFF
TGTGCCAGCAGCCCTATGAACAATGAGCAGTTCTTC
>TRBD2|NA|TRBV5-1|TRBJ2-7
CASRPGTSGYEQYF
TGCGCCAGCAGGCCCGGGACTAGCGGGTACGAGCAGTACTTC
>NA|NA|TRBV29-1|TRBJ2-5
CSVTGMGERETQYF
TGCAGCGTTACGGGGATGGGGGAACGGGAGACCCAGTACTTC
>TRBD1|NA|TRBV15|TRBJ1-4
CATNPGGTMSTGEKLFF
TGTGCCACCAACCCAGGGGGTACCATGAGCACAGGAGAAAAACTGTTTTTT
>NA|NA|TRBV6-1|TRBJ2-7
CASSQTGTGYEQYF
TGTGCCAGCAGCCAGACAGGCACCGGGTACGAGCAGTACTTC
>NA|NA|TRBV6-1|TRBJ1-3
CASKAAENTIYF
TGTGCCAGCAAGGCCGCGGAGAACACCATATATTTT
>NA|NA|TRBV28|TRBJ1-5
CASSTDRVGGSNQPQHF
TGTGCCAGCAGCACTGACAGAGTTGGGGGTAGCAATCAGCCCCAGCATTTT
>NA|NA|TRBV20-1|TRBJ2-5
CSASGETQYF
TGCAGTGCTTCCGGAGAGACCCAGTACTTC
>NA|NA|TRBV7-2|TRBJ2-5
CASSESPAVGQYF
TGTGCCAGCAGCGAGTCCCCCGCGGTGGGGCAGTACTTC
>TRBD2|NA|TRBV29-1|TRBJ2-7
CSAGLAGGYEQYF
TGCAGCGCCGGACTAGCGGGAGGCTACGAGCAGTACTTC
>NA|NA|TRBV5-1|TRBJ2-2
CASSLVGVDTGELFF
TGCGCCAGCAGCTTAGTCGGGGTTGACACCGGGGAGCTGTTTTTT
>NA|NA|TRBV19|TRBJ1-1
CASSPPARAETLRYTEAFF
TGTGCCAGTAGCCCTCCGGCCCGGGCAGAGACACTACGCTACACTGAAGCTTTCTTT
>TRBD1|NA|TRBV19|TRBJ2-5
CARSLDRENRGTQYF
TGTGCCAGGAGCCTAGACAGGGAGAACCGTGGGACCCAGTACTTC
>NA|NA|TRBV7-9|TRBJ2-5
CASSLGLGPQETQYF
TGTGCCAGCAGCTTGGGTTTGGGCCCGCAAGAGACCCAGTACTTC
>TRBD1|NA|TRBV19|TRBJ2-5
CASSIGQGVGETQYF
TGTGCCAGTAGTATAGGACAGGGTGTGGGGGAGACCCAGTACTTC
>TRBD1|NA|TRBV6-6|TRBJ1-1
CASSPQGRNTEAFF
TGTGCCAGCAGTCCACAGGGGAGGAACACTGAAGCTTTCTTT
>TRBD1|NA|TRBV5-1|TRBJ2-7
CASSSSGQGAYEQYF
TGCGCCAGCAGCAGCTCGGGACAGGGGGCCTACGAGCAGTACTTC
>NA|NA|TRBV28|TRBJ2-2
CASSFSTGELFF
TGTGCCAGCAGTTTTTCTACCGGGGAGCTGTTTTTT
>NA|NA|TRBV7-2|TRBJ2-7
CASSPSAVGGREQYF
TGTGCCAGCAGCCCCTCAGCGGTGGGAGGAAGGGAGCAGTACTTC
>NA|NA|TRBV5-8|TRBJ2-7
CASSLVYEQYF
TGTGCCAGCAGCTTGGTCTACGAGCAGTACTTC
>NA|NA|TRBV7-2|TRBJ2-3
CASRRGSGTQYF
TGTGCCAGCAGGCGAGGGTCGGGTACGCAGTATTTT
>NA|NA|TRBV27|TRBJ1-5
CASRRTAGASNQPQHF
TGTGCCAGCAGGCGGACGGCGGGGGCTAGCAATCAGCCCCAGCATTTT
>NA|NA|TRBV6-4|TRBJ1-1
CASRAQGGNTEAFF
TGTGCCAGCAGGGCACAGGGCGGGAACACTGAAGCTTTCTTT
>TRBD1|NA|TRBV5-1|TRBJ2-7
CASSLGQGNPNEQYF
TGCGCCAGCAGCTTGGGACAGGGTAATCCCAACGAGCAGTACTTC
>NA|once|TRBV5-1|TRBJ2-2
CASTAFLENTGELFF
TGCGCCAGCACCGCATTCCTAGAGAACACCGGGGAGCTGTTTTTT
>NA|NA|TRBV5-6|TRBJ2-2
CASSLAATGELFF
TGTGCCAGCAGCTTGGCCGCGACCGGGGAGCTGTTTTTT
>TRBD2|NA|TRBV7-2|TRBJ2-7
CASSFPSGKEEQYF
TGTGCCAGCAGCTTCCCTAGCGGGAAAGAGGAGCAGTACTTC
>TRBD2|NA|TRBV28|TRBJ2-1
CASSLRLAGTNEQFF
TGTGCCAGCAGTTTGCGGCTAGCGGGAACCAATGAGCAGTTCTTC
>NA|NA|TRBV18|TRBJ2-7
CASSPGAAFYEQYF
TGTGCCAGCTCACCGGGGGCGGCCTTCTACGAGCAGTACTTC
>NA|NA|TRBV7-2|TRBJ2-3
CASTQSGYTDTQYF
TGTGCCAGCACCCAGAGCGGTTACACAGATACGCAGTATTTT
>NA|NA|TRBV6-4|TRBJ1-1
CASSQAAGNTEAFF
TGTGCCAGCAGTCAGGCAGCTGGGAACACTGAAGCTTTCTTT
>TRBD2|few|TRBV28|TRBJ2-7
CASRAAGGSYEQYF
TGTGCCAGCAGGGCAGCGGGAGGGTCCTACGAGCAGTACTTC
>NA|NA|TRBV29-1|TRBJ1-3
CSVEDRGNLGGNTIYF
TGCAGCGTTGAAGACCGGGGGAACCTAGGGGGAAACACCATATATTTT
>NA|NA|TRBV30|TRBJ2-6
CAWQRLGVSGANVLTF
TGTGCCTGGCAGCGACTAGGGGTCTCTGGGGCCAACGTCCTGACTTTC